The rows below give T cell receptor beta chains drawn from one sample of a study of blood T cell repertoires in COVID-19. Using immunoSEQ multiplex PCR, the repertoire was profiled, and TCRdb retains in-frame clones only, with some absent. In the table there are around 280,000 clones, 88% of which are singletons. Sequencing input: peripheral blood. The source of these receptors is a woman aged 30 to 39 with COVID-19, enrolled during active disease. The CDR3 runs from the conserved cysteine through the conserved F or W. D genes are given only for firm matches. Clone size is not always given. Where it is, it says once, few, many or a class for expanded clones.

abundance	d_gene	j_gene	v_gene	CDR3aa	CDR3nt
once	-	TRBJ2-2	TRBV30	CAWSVLVETGELFF	TGTGCCTGGAGTGTACTAGTTGAAACCGGGGAGCTGTTTTTT
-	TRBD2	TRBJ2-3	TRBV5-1	CASSLGGREVDTQYF	TGCGCCAGCAGCTTAGGCGGGCGGGAGGTAGATACGCAGTATTTT
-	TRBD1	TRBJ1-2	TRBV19	CASSISWDSNYGYTF	TGTGCCAGTAGTATATCCTGGGACAGCAACTATGGCTACACCTTC
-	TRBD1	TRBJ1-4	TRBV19	CASSPGQGEKKLFF	TGTGCCAGTAGTCCGGGACAGGGGGAAAAAAAACTGTTTTTT
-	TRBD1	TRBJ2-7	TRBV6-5	CASSYSGQGVYEQYF	TGTGCCAGCAGTTACTCGGGACAGGGAGTCTACGAGCAGTACTTC
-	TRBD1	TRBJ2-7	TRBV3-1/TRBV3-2	CASSSTGWYEQYF	TGTGCCAGCAGCTCGACAGGGTGGTACGAGCAGTACTTC
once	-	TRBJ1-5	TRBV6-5	CASSYGLNQPQHF	TGTGCCAGCAGTTACGGGCTTAATCAACCCCAGCATTTT
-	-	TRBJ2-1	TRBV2	CASKVTVDSYNEQFF	TGTGCCAGTAAAGTCACAGTCGACTCCTACAATGAGCAGTTCTTC
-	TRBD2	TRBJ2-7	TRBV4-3	CASSQERAGAGYEQYF	TGCGCCAGCAGCCAAGAACGAGCGGGAGCTGGATACGAGCAGTACTTC
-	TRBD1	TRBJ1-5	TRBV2	CASSVDRVMGQPQHF	TGTGCCAGCAGTGTTGACAGGGTGATGGGTCAGCCCCAGCATTTT
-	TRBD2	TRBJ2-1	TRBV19	CASSNSGRAPYEQFF	TGTGCCAGTAGTAATAGCGGGAGGGCCCCCTATGAGCAGTTCTTC
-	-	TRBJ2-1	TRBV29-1	CSVDVGVPYYNEQFF	TGCAGCGTTGATGTCGGGGTTCCGTACTACAATGAGCAGTTCTTC
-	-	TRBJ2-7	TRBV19	CASNPGGARGEQYF	TGTGCCAGTAACCCTGGTGGGGCGAGAGGCGAGCAGTACTTC
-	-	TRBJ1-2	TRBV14	CASSQALDSYYGYTF	TGTGCCAGCAGCCAAGCATTGGACAGTTACTATGGCTACACCTTC
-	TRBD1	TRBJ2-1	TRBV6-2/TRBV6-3	CASSDRARRYNEQFF	TGTGCCAGCAGTGACAGGGCCCGGCGCTACAATGAGCAGTTCTTC
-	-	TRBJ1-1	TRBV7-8	CASSRPPLSTEAFF	TGTGCCAGCAGCCGGCCCCCTCTATCCACTGAAGCTTTCTTT
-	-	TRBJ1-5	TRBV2	CASSETASNQPQHF	TGTGCCAGCAGTGAGACAGCGAGCAATCAGCCCCAGCATTTT
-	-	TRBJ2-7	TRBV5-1	CASSFTGFPYEQYF	TGCGCCAGCAGCTTTACAGGGTTCCCCTACGAGCAGTACTTC
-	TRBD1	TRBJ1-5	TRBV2	CASSGQGEQPQHF	TGTGCCAGCAGTGGACAGGGGGAACAGCCCCAGCATTTT
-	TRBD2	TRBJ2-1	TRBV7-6	CASSLRTSGRVEQFF	TGTGCCAGCAGCTTAAGGACTAGCGGGAGGGTTGAGCAGTTCTTC